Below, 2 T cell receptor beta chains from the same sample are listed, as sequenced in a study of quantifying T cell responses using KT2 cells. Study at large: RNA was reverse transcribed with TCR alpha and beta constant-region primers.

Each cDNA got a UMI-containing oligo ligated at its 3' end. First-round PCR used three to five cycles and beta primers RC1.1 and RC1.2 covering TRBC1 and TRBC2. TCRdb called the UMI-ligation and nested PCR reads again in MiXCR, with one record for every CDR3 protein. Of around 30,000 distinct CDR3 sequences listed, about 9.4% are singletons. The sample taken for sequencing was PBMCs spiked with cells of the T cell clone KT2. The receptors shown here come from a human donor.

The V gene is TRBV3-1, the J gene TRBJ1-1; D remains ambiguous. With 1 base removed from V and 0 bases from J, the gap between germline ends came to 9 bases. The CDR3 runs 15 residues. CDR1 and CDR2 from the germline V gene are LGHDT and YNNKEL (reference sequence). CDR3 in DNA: TGTGCCAGCAGCCAAGGGGTCAGACTGAACACTGAAGCTTTCTTT. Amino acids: CASSQGVRLNTEAFF.

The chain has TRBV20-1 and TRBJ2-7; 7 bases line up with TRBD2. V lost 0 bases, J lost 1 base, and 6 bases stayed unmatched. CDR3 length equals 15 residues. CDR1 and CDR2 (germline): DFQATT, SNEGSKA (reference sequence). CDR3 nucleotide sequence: TGCAGTGCTAGAGATCAGCGGGATATTTCCTACGAGCAGTACTTC. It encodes CSARDQRDISYEQYF.